One sample yielded the 13 T cell receptor beta chains listed below, sequenced in a study of cytomegalovirus exposure and HLA in healthy donors. Measured with immunoSEQ multiplex PCR; TCRdb has only the in-frame clones, and not every one. The sample has 100,000 to 150,000 clones, approximately 94% seen once. Input material: PBMCs. These TCRs come from a woman under 30 in good health and CMV-seronegative.

This rearrangement joins TRBV21-1 to TRBJ2-3; TRBD2, the D gene given by the table, was not confirmed from the DNA. TRBV21-1 is classified as a pseudogene. The CDR3 totals 14 residues. The CDR3 spells CASSHVRVGDTQYF. CDR3 DNA sequence: TGTGCCAGCAGCCACGTCCGGGTCGGAGATACGCAGTATTTT.

The chain carries TRBV7-6 and TRBJ1-1; maybe TRBD1 (5 bases). The CDR3 is 13 amino acids. From germline, CDR1 is SGHVS and CDR2 FNYEAQ. Deletions cut 1 base from V and 4 bases from J, with 7 bases between. This CDR3 reads CASSLGGGTEAFF. CDR3 DNA sequence: TGTGCCAGCAGCTTAGGGGGGGGCACTGAAGCTTTCTTT. The full variable domain, rest sourced from reference TRBV7-6 and TRBJ1-1, is GAGVSQSPRYKVTKRGQDVALRCDPISGHVSLYWYRQALGQGPEFLTYFNYEAQQDKSGLPNDRFSAERPEGSISTLTIQRTEQRDSAMYRCASSLGGGTEAFFGQGTRLTVV.

This chain uses TRBV5-4 with TRBJ2-7, with 11 bases fitting TRBD2. Trimming removed 1 base from V and 4 bases from J; junction bases left unmatched: 10. The CDR3 spans 17 residues. Germline V CDR1 and CDR2: SGHNT, YYREEE (reference sequence). In nucleotides, the CDR3 is TGTGCCAGCAGCTTGCGAATGACTAGCGGGACCACTTACGAGCAGTACTTC. This gives the protein CASSLRMTSGTTYEQYF.

The chain is built from TRBV4-1 and TRBJ2-5; TRBD2 matches 9 bases. Trimming at V came to 2 bases and at J to 3 bases, leaving 7 bases not matched to a gene. Per germline, CDR1 MGHRA and CDR2 YSYEKL. The CDR3 is made up of 16 amino acids. The chain's CDR3 is CASSQITRGGEETQYF. The CDR3 DNA reads TGCGCCAGCAGCCAAATCACGCGGGGGGGAGAAGAGACCCAGTACTTC.

The gene calls are TRBV30 and TRBJ2-3, with 8 nucleotides matching TRBD1. Trimming at V came to 0 bases and at J to 5 bases, leaving 7 bases not matched to a gene. Germline V gives CDR1 GTSNPN, CDR2 SVGIG (reference sequence). The CDR3 spans 15 residues. The CDR3 DNA follows: TGTGCCTGGAGTGTACAGGGGGGCGAAGGAGATACGCAGTATTTT. Translation gives CAWSVQGGEGDTQYF.

The chain carries TRBV5-6 and TRBJ2-7; a weak D match, TRBD2 (5 bases). The germline gives CDR1 SGHDT, CDR2 YYEEEE. The CDR3 sequence is 13 residues long. Trimming shortened V by 2 bases and J by 0 bases, and 6 bases separated the two germline ends. DNA for the CDR3: TGTGCCAGCAGCTTTGGGAGCTCCTACGAGCAGTACTTC. Amino acid sequence: CASSFGSSYEQYF.

The chain combines TRBV19 with TRBJ1-3; tentatively, D is TRBD1 (5 bases). Germline V gives CDR1 LNHDA, CDR2 SQIVND (reference sequence). This CDR3 has 15 amino acids. With 5 bases removed from V and 0 bases from J, the gap between germline ends came to 11 bases. CDR3 nucleotide sequence: TGTGCCAGTAGTTTTGGGGCCTTCTCTGGAAACACCATATATTTT. Its translation: CASSFGAFSGNTIYF.

DNA of the CDR3: TGTGCCAGCAGCGGGTATCATCGGGGCGGACAGGGGAACACTGAAGCTTTCTTT. This sequence encodes CASSGYHRGGQGNTEAFF. The J gene is TRBJ1-1, the V gene TRBV9; TRBD1 matches 8 bases. Germline V CDR1 and CDR2: SGDLS, YYNGEE. The V gene end was trimmed by 3 bases and the J gene end by 1 base; junction bases not matched to a gene: 14. The CDR3 has 18 residues.

The J gene is TRBJ2-7, the V gene TRBV19, with D perhaps TRBD1 (6 bases). Trimming cost V 4 bases and J 2 bases, with 18 bases left between them. The germline V gene encodes CDR1 LNHDA and CDR2 SQIVND (reference sequence). The CDR3 is 16 residues long. This chain's CDR3 is CASSTGQTASPYEQYF. CDR3 DNA sequence: TGTGCCAGTAGTACCGGACAGACAGCCTCTCCCTACGAGCAGTACTTC.

The J gene is TRBJ1-3, the V gene TRBV9; D is uncertain. The germline V gene encodes CDR1 SGDLS and CDR2 YYNGEE. V was cut by 4 bases and J by 4 bases, with 15 bases left in between. The CDR3 totals 15 residues. CDR3 amino acids: CASSSRREAGNTIYF. CDR3 DNA sequence: TGTGCCAGCAGCTCCCGTCGGGAGGCAGGAAACACCATATATTTT.

The J gene is TRBJ1-2, the V gene TRBV4-1; D gene uncertain. CDR1 and CDR2 (germline): MGHRA, YSYEKL. CDR3 size: 13 residues. V lost 2 bases and J 2 bases, leaving 6 bases between the germline ends. CDR3 loop: CASSQSLNYGYTF. CDR3 bases: TGCGCCAGCAGCCAATCACTGAACTATGGCTACACCTTC.

The chain uses TRBV19 and TRBJ2-1, with TRBD2 matching 15 bases. Germline CDR1 reads LNHDA; CDR2 reads SQIVND (reference sequence). J lost 2 bases, V lost 6 bases, and 2 bases had no gene match. The CDR3 covers 16 residues. Here the CDR3 DNA reads TGTGCCAGTAGCCGGACTAGCGGGAGGGCCTACAATGAGCAGTTCTTC. This encodes CASSRTSGRAYNEQFF.

V gene TRBV27 combines with J gene TRBJ2-7, with TRBD1 as a possible D gene (6 bases). CDR1 and CDR2 from the germline V gene are MNHEY and SMNVEV (reference sequence). There are 12 residues in the CDR3. V gave up 3 bases and J gave up 9 bases, with 12 bases separating them. The DNA of the CDR3 is TGTGCCAGCAGTTTTACAGGGTCCGTGCAGTACTTC. Encoded protein: CASSFTGSVQYF.